The T cell receptor beta chain under discussion was sequenced for a study of persistence of HIV-infected CD4 T cells. Study-level information: A couple of participants gave one leukapheresis sample; others gave up to about 180 mL blood repeatedly. Study-wide results and limits: TCR analyses could not target the rare provirus-carrying CMV-responding cells.

The libraries were made with immunoSEQ version 4 in survey mode. Some clones are missing from TCRdb's copy, which holds only in-frame ones; the method was immunoSEQ multiplex PCR. The sample lists under 40,000 clones; 70% were seen once. As to this clone: Its antigen is unknown.

Cells were stimulated with overlapping HIV-1 Gag 15-mer peptides. CD4+ T cells upregulating both CD40 ligand and CD69 were sorted as responding cells. Donors had CD4+ T cell counts above 400 cells/uL and were CMV-seropositive. The CDR3 runs to 14 residues. V lost 6 bases, J lost 9 bases, and 19 bases lay in between. The germline CDR1 and CDR2 sequences are LNHDA and SQIVND (reference sequence). The TCR was taken from an adult man with HIV who was CMV-seropositive. The chain uses TRBV19 and TRBJ2-3, with TRBD2 as a possible D gene (6 bases). The starting material was CD4+ T cells sorted from PBMCs after approximately 20-hour stimulation, obtained from a patient who received antiretroviral therapy. This chain's CDR3 is CASSAISTGGTQYF. DNA of the CDR3: TGTGCCAGTAGCGCCATTTCAACAGGAGGGACGCAGTATTTT.